This section outlines one TCR beta chain sequence together with its context. The antigen remains unidentified. The data derive from a study of memory CD8 T cells in hepatitis C reinfection. About the study: A positive HCV RNA test after two negatives ≥60 days apart defined reinfection.

Study-wide points: Only five donors prevented definitive conclusions about public clonotypes.

Time point given: late/post reinfection, 12 to 24 weeks after detection. The sorted cells went straight to TCR sequencing with no prior in vitro expansion. Donors were people who inject drugs in the Montreal HEPCO cohort. Assay: immunoSEQ multiplex PCR; the TCRdb copy retains only in-frame clones and omits some. The repertoire holds about 46,000 clones, 80% to 90% seen once, with approximately 0.67% in the top ten. The CDR3 covers 14 residues. Germline V CDR1 and CDR2: MNHEY, SMNVEV (reference sequence). Material for sequencing was naive CD8+ T cells sorted from blood. This receptor was taken from a man younger than 35 with hepatitis C virus infection. The chain joins TRBV27 to TRBJ2-5; 9 bases are shared with TRBD2. With the DNA end fitting TRBJ2-7 better, the J assignment may be wrong. The CDR3 nucleotides are TGTGCCAGCAGCTTTGGACTAGCGAGGTACGAGCAGTACTTC. The encoded protein is CASSFGLARYEQYF.